The T cell receptor beta chain under discussion was sequenced for a study of cytotoxic CD8 clonotypes in ibrutinib-treated CLL. The repertoire was sequenced with immunoSEQ multiplex PCR; TCRdb's copy has only in-frame clones and lacks some. The sample includes tens of thousands of clones, approximately 80% seen only once; the top ten take around half. Germline CDR1 and CDR2: SGHTA and FQGNSA. With V trimmed by 1 base and J by 6 bases, 3 bases remained unmatched. The CDR3 runs to 14 residues. Sequences were derived from PBMCs, sampled after 36 months of ibrutinib treatment. The genes are TRBV7-2 and TRBJ1-5, with 7 bases matching TRBD1. The TCR sequence derives from a human donor with chronic lymphocytic leukemia. Written as DNA, the CDR3 is TGTGCCAGCAGCTTAGGACAGGGAGCTCAGCCCCAGCATTTT. Its translation is CASSLGQGAQPQHF. Together with reference TRBV7-2 and TRBJ1-5, the CDR3 gives the full variable domain: GAGVSQSPSNKVTEKGKDVELRCDPISGHTALYWYRQSLGQGLEFLIYFQGNSAPDKSGLPSDRFSAERTGGSVSTLTIQRTQQEDSAVYLCASSLGQGAQPQHFGDGTRLSIL.